This T cell receptor (beta chain) is drawn from a study of blood T cell repertoires in COVID-19. Study overall: Collection of acute and convalescent COVID-19 samples took place in the United States, Italy and Spain. From T cells, B-cell-depleted T cells, or PBMCs came the material, which was cDNA or gDNA.

J gave up 2 bases and V 4 bases, and 2 bases lay outside the gene matches. This CDR3 contains 14 residues. Germline values: CDR1 SGHRS, CDR2 YFSETQ. As handled by the study authors: For nucleated cells, counts were estimated from reference gene primer amplification. Profiled with immunoSEQ multiplex PCR; TCRdb holds only in-frame clones, not every one. That table supplies the V and J calls and clone size; D and trimming were determined from the DNA. This sample yields about 200,000 clones, of which about four fifths are seen a single time; around 2.5% belongs to the top ten. Comments on this clone: Other DNA sequences from this sample encode an identical CDR3 as well.

Sequenced input: peripheral blood. The gene calls are TRBV5-1 and TRBJ1-1, with 10 bases matching TRBD1. The receptor's source is a woman in her 40s with active or convalescent COVID-19. CDR3 region: CASSRDRGNTEAFF. As DNA, the CDR3 is TGCGCCAGCAGCAGGGACAGGGGTAACACTGAAGCTTTCTTT. Using reference TRBV5-1 and TRBJ1-1 for the parts outside the CDR3, the full variable domain is KAGVTQTPRYLIKTRGQQVTLSCSPISGHRSVSWYQQTPGQGLQFLFEYFSETQRNKGNFPGRFSGRQFSNSRSEMNVSTLELGDSALYLCASSRDRGNTEAFFGQGTRLTVV.